The text below deals with one T cell receptor (beta chain). These data belong to a study of blood T cell repertoires in COVID-19. The data were produced by immunoSEQ multiplex PCR, yet TCRdb's version contains in-frame clones alone and is incomplete. The sample consists of roughly 250,000 clones, 88% of them appearing once. This sequence originates from a woman aged 25-40 years with acute or convalescent COVID-19. Source material: peripheral blood.

CDR3 amino acids: CASSPEGQGARDYGYTF. The CDR3 DNA is TGTGCCAGCAGCCCCGAGGGACAGGGGGCGAGGGACTATGGCTACACCTTC. The chain joins TRBV6-2 or TRBV6-3 to TRBJ1-2, with TRBD1 identical over 12 bases. In germline, CDR1 is MNHEY, CDR2 SVGEGT. Trimming removed 6 bases from V and 3 bases from J; junction bases left unmatched: 11. The CDR3 consists of 17 residues.